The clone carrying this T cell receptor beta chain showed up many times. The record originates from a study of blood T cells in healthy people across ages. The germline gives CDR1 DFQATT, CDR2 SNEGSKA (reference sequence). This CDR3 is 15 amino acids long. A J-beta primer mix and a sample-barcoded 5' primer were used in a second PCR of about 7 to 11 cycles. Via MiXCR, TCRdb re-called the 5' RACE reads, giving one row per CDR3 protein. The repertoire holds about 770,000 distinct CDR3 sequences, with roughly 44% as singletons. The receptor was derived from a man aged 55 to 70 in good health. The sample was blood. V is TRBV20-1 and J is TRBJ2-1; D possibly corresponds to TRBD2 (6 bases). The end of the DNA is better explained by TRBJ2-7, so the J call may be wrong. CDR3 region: CSARRDGSPYNEQYF. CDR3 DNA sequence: TGCAGTGCTAGAAGGGACGGGAGCCCCTACAATGAGCAGTACTTC.